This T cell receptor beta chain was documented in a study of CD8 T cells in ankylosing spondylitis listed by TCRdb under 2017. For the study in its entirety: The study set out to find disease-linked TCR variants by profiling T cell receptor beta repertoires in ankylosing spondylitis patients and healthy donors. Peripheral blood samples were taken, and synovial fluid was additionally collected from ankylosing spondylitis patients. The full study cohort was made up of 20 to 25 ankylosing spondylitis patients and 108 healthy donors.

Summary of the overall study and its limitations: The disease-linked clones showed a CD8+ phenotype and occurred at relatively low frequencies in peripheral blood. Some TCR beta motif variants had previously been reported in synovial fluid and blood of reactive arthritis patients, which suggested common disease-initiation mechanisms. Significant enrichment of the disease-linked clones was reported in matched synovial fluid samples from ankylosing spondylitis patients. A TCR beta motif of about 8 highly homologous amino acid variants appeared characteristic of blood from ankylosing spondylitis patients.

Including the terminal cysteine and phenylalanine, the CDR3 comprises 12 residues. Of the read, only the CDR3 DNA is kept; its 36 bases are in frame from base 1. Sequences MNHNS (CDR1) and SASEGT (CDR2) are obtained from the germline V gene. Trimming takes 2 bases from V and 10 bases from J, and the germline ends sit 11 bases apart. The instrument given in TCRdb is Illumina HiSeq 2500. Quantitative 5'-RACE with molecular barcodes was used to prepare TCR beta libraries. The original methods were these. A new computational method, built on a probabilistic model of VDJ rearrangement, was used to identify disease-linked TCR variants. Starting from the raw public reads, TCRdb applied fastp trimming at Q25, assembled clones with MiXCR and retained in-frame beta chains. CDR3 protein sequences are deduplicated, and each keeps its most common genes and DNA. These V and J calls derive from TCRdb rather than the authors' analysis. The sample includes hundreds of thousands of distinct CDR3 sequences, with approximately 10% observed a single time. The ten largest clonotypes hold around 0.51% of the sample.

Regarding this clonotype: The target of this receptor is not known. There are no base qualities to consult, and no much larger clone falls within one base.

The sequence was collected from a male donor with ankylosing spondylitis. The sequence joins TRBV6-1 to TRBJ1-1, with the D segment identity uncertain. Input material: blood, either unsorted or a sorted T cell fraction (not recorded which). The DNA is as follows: TGTGCCAGCAGTGAACTTCAGTGGGTAGCTTTCTTT. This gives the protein CASSELQWVAFF.